The clone carrying this T cell receptor beta chain turned up a few times. Its antigen is undetermined. Sampling consisted of one heparinised blood draw per donor, averaging approximately 120 mL. CD4+ cells of the naive, central memory, regulatory and stem cell-like memory types were sorted via CD45RO/CCR7/CD25/CD127/CD95/CD27. Germline CDR1 reads SGHAT; CDR2 reads FQDESV (reference sequence). This CDR3 is 16 amino acids long. Germline trimming cut 5 bases from V and 0 bases from J; bases unmatched to any gene: 6. Expressed TCRB transcripts were sequenced because the isolated RNA had all been reverse transcribed beforehand. Profiled with immunoSEQ multiplex PCR; TCRdb holds only in-frame clones, not every one. The sample shows around 430,000 clones, about 29% of them seen only once. These data originate in a study of beta chain features in type 1 diabetes. Study findings and constraints: The study found that naive, central memory and Treg TCRB repertoires appeared more similar in patients than in healthy donors.

This sequence was found in a man aged 18 to 35 in good health. This sequence joins TRBV11-1 and TRBJ2-1; 8 bases align to TRBD2. Material: naive CD4+ T cells from blood. CDR3 region: CASSLREGSSYNEQFF. In DNA, the CDR3 is TGTGCCAGCAGCCTACGGGAGGGAAGCTCCTACAATGAGCAGTTCTTC.